These 32 T cell receptor beta chains were all obtained from the same sample, sequenced in a study of T-cell reconstitution after alpha-beta-depleted transplantation in children. Molecular barcoding with unique molecular identifiers was used for the TCRbeta library. TCRdb recomputed calls from the PCR reads with MiXCR, one row per CDR3 protein. The data show about 4,700 distinct CDR3 sequences, around 7.8% seen once. The sample here was PBMCs, mostly from graft donor cells, taken 60 days after TCRalphabeta/CD19-depleted stem cell transplant. The receptor source for this set is a boy in the first two years of life who had a stem cell transplant for SCID, so the T cells may come from the graft donor.

This clonotype was seen repeatedly, ten times or more. V and J are TRBV5-6 and TRBJ2-7; 7 bases fit TRBD1. In germline, CDR1 is SGHDT, CDR2 YYEEEE. The CDR3 is 14 amino acids. The J segment lost 2 bases and the V segment lost 6 bases, leaving 8 bases of the junction unmatched. The CDR3 coding sequence is TGTGCCAGCACCGGGGACAGTGAAGCCTACGAGCAGTACTTC. This encodes CASTGDSEAYEQYF.

At least ten counts were recorded for this clonotype. The chain combines TRBV2 with TRBJ2-1; TRBD2 matches 7 bases. V was clipped by 11 bases and J by 8 bases; unmatched bases: 18. Germline V gene data show CDR1 as SNHLY and CDR2 as FYNNEI. CDR3 length: 15 residues. This chain's CDR3 is CAGLLGRGYVDEQFF. CDR3 nucleotides: TGTGCCGGTCTTCTTGGGCGGGGGTACGTCGATGAGCAGTTCTTC.

This clonotype came up many times. This chain joins TRBV5-6 and TRBJ1-4; unclear D gene. The germline CDR1 and CDR2 sequences are SGHDT and YYEEEE. Trimming took 4 bases from V and 0 from J, leaving 16 bases between them. The CDR3 loop spans 17 amino acids. The CDR3 DNA sequence: TGTGCCAGCAGCCCCCGGAGTCATCCGACAACTAATGAAAAACTGTTTTTT. Its translation is CASSPRSHPTTNEKLFF.

Sample share makes this clonotype medium-sized. J is TRBJ1-2 and V is TRBV20-1, with D possibly being TRBD1 (6 bases). The CDR3 contains 15 residues. V dropped 0 bases and J dropped 4 bases, with 15 bases sitting between them. From germline, CDR1 is DFQATT and CDR2 SNEGSKA (reference sequence). CDR3 amino acids: CSARDGGGGGYGYTF. The CDR3, as DNA: TGCAGTGCTAGAGATGGGGGAGGAGGGGGCTATGGCTACACCTTC.

This clonotype is termed medium-sized. The V and J genes are TRBV5-1 and TRBJ2-7, with unresolved D. With 7 bases removed from V and 2 bases from J, the gap between germline ends came to 16 bases. This CDR3 has 14 residues. Per the germline V gene, CDR1 is SGHRS and CDR2 is YFSETQ. The CDR3 nucleotides read TGCGCCAGCGGAAAGTGGGGTCCCGCCTACGAGCAGTACTTC. Translated, it gives CASGKWGPAYEQYF. Full variable domain (rest looked up from reference TRBV5-1 and TRBJ2-7): KAGVTQTPRYLIKTRGQQVTLSCSPISGHRSVSWYQQTPGQGLQFLFEYFSETQRNKGNFPGRFSGRQFSNSRSEMNVSTLELGDSALYLCASGKWGPAYEQYFGPGTRLTVT.

This clonotype has only a few counts. V and J are TRBV13 and TRBJ2-5; 8 bases line up with TRBD1. Germline V gene lookup returns CDR1 PRHDT and CDR2 FYEKMQ (reference sequence). The CDR3 has 13 residues. The V segment lost 3 bases and the J segment 4 bases; nucleotides outside the gene matches: 1. This CDR3 reads CASSFDRGETQYF. CDR3 DNA sequence: TGTGCCAGCAGCTTTGACAGGGGAGAGACCCAGTACTTC.

This clonotype is medium-sized by share. V gene TRBV18 combines with J gene TRBJ1-2, with 9 bases fitting TRBD1. J gave up 8 bases and V 3 bases, and 4 bases lay outside the gene matches. The germline gives CDR1 KGHSH, CDR2 LQKENI. The CDR3 spans 13 residues. The CDR3 bases are TGTGCCAGCTCACCGACAGGGGGGATCGGCTACACCTTC. Amino acid sequence: CASSPTGGIGYTF.

This clonotype has a count of ten or more. A clone one base away is much larger, so this may be a read error. The chain has TRBV20-1 and TRBJ1-6; D remains unclear. The CDR3 runs to 16 residues. Germline V gene lookup returns CDR1 DFQATT and CDR2 SNEGSKA (reference sequence). The CDR3 reads CCARDLESSYNSPLHF. The CDR3 region has the DNA TGCTGTGCTAGAGATCTTGAGAGCTCCTATAATTCACCCCTCCACTTT.

The count of this clonotype is one. The rearrangement uses TRBV3-1 and TRBJ2-1; 7 bases line up with TRBD2. Germline-derived CDR1 and CDR2 are LGHDT and YNNKEL (reference sequence). This CDR3 has 17 residues. The V gene end was trimmed by 10 bases and the J gene end by 1 base; junction bases not matched to a gene: 16. The CDR3 DNA follows: TGTGCCACCTGCCACGAGGTCCAGCGGGAATCCTACAATGAGCAGTTCTTC. It specifies CATCHEVQRESYNEQFF.

This clonotype was seen repeatedly, ten times or more. The gene calls are TRBV11-2 and TRBJ1-1; D call uncertain. The CDR3 runs to 13 residues. Trimming shortened V by 7 bases and J by 0 bases, and 9 bases separated the two germline ends. Per germline, CDR1 SGHAT and CDR2 FQNNGV. The CDR3 DNA reads TGTGCCAGCACAGCCTATATGAACACTGAAGCTTTCTTT. Translation gives CASTAYMNTEAFF.

This clonotype was seen ten or more times. This sequence joins TRBV2 and TRBJ2-1; D is perhaps TRBD2 (6 bases). There are 11 residues in the CDR3. Germline V gives CDR1 SNHLY, CDR2 FYNNEI. The ends were cut back, 8 bases at V and 6 bases at J, with 8 bases in the middle. The CDR3 DNA reads as TGTGCCAGCCGGAGGGCCAATGAGCAGTTCTTC. It specifies CASRRANEQFF.

This clonotype is deemed medium-sized. V is TRBV4-1 and J is TRBJ2-2, with D unresolved. The ends were cut back, 4 bases at V and 0 bases at J, with 3 bases in the middle. CDR3 length: 13 residues. CDR1 is MGHRA and CDR2 is YSYEKL in the germline V gene. The CDR3 DNA is TGCGCCAGCAGCCGACCGAACACCGGGGAGCTGTTTTTT. Encoded protein: CASSRPNTGELFF.

In its sample, this clonotype is medium-sized. The chain couples TRBV15 to TRBJ1-2; no clear D. This CDR3 is built from 11 residues. V gave up 11 bases and J gave up 6 bases, with 13 bases separating them. Germline V gene data show CDR1 as LNHNV and CDR2 as YYDKDF (reference sequence). Written as DNA, the CDR3 is TGTGCCCCCCTGACGGATGATGGCTACACCTTC. It translates to CAPLTDDGYTF.

In this sample, this clonotype turned up many times. The chain is built from TRBV20-1 and TRBJ2-3; D gene unclear. The CDR3 consists of 12 residues. V gave up 3 bases and J gave up 4 bases, with 8 bases separating them. Germline values: CDR1 DFQATT, CDR2 SNEGSKA (reference sequence). The CDR3 spells CSARAAADTQYF. CDR3 nucleotide sequence: TGCAGTGCTAGGGCAGCAGCAGATACGCAGTATTTT.

This clonotype was counted many times. The rearrangement uses TRBV12-3 or TRBV12-4 and TRBJ1-1, with 12 bases lining up with TRBD1. Trimming took 5 bases from V and 1 from J; bases not matched to a gene: 11. The CDR3 covers 18 residues. CDR3 loop: CASSTSGTGGSWNTEAFF. CDR3 DNA: TGTGCCAGCAGTACCTCCGGGACAGGGGGCAGTTGGAACACTGAAGCTTTCTTT.

Ten or more counts support this clonotype. The rearrangement joins TRBV5-1 to TRBJ1-2; D is uncertain. CDR3 size: 13 residues. Trimming shortened V by 6 bases and J by 10 bases, and 19 bases separated the two germline ends. Germline assignment: CDR1 SGHRS and CDR2 YFSETQ. The CDR3 spells CASIPVRGTVYTF. Written as DNA, the CDR3 is TGCGCCAGCATCCCCGTGAGAGGCACGGTCTACACCTTC.

This clonotype was found many times. One end of the junction fails to match germline, which may point to a read error. The gene calls are TRBV18 and TRBJ1-1, with unresolved D. Germline V gene lookup returns CDR1 KGHSH and CDR2 LQKENI. The CDR3 runs 15 residues. CDR3 sequence (DNA): TGTGCCAGCTCGCCACTTCGGGATTTGAACACTGAAGCTTTCTTT. Protein product: CASSPLRDLNTEAFF.

This clonotype is labeled as medium-sized (0.01 to 0.1%). The rearrangement joins TRBV21-1 to TRBJ2-7; the D call in the table, TRBD1, was not verified against the DNA. TRBV21-1 corresponds to a pseudogene. There are 14 residues in the CDR3. CDR3 DNA sequence: TGTGCCAGCAGCAATTTGAGGGGGATCTACGAGCAGTACTTC. It is translated as CASSNLRGIYEQYF.

The chain carries TRBV12-3 or TRBV12-4 and TRBJ2-7; D ambiguous. This CDR3 is built from 14 residues. The ends were cut back, 1 base at V and 1 base at J, with 8 bases in the middle. The CDR3, as DNA: TGTGCCAGCAGTTTAGGTCCGGGTTCCTACGAGCAGTACTTC. It specifies CASSLGPGSYEQYF.

This clonotype rates as medium-sized. This chain connects TRBV10-3 to TRBJ1-5; D is uncertain. V lost 4 bases to trimming and J lost 6 bases, with 10 bases between them. The CDR3 extends over 13 amino acids. Germline values: CDR1 ENHRY, CDR2 SYGVKD. In DNA form, the CDR3 reads TGTGCCATCAGTGTGGCAATTGGTCAGCCCCAGCATTTT. It specifies CAISVAIGQPQHF.

Within the sample, this clonotype is medium-sized. The chain combines TRBV15 with TRBJ2-5; D uncertain. This CDR3 is built from 15 residues. Germline CDR1 reads LNHNV; CDR2 reads YYDKDF (reference sequence). Between the trimmed V and J ends, which lost 0 bases and 4 bases, there was a span of 12 bases. The CDR3 reads CATSRDRDGLETQYF. The CDR3 nucleotides are TGTGCCACCAGCAGAGATCGTGACGGATTAGAGACCCAGTACTTC.

The CDR3 sequence is CASSHEVPWTSYNEQFF. CDR3 coding DNA: TGTGCCAGCTCCCACGAGGTCCCGTGGACATCCTACAATGAGCAGTTCTTC. The chain couples TRBV18 to TRBJ2-1, with TRBD1 as a possible D gene (5 bases). CDR1 is KGHSH, CDR2 LQKENI, per germline. The CDR3 has 17 amino acids. The germline V and J ends were trimmed by 6 bases and 1 base, with 19 bases remaining between them.

This clonotype was seen many times. V gene TRBV5-6 combines with J gene TRBJ1-6; no firm D call. The CDR3 loop spans 15 amino acids. Trimming stripped 4 bases from V and 10 bases from J, with 18 bases between. In germline, CDR1 is SGHDT, CDR2 YYEEEE. In DNA, the CDR3 is TGTGCCAGCAGCAGGCCCGGCCAAGAAATCTCACCCCTCCACTTT. Translation: CASSRPGQEISPLHF.

Within the sample, this clonotype is medium-sized (0.01 to 0.1%). This sequence joins TRBV7-9 and TRBJ1-2, with no clear D. The CDR3 is 13 amino acids. Germline V CDR1 and CDR2: SEHNR, FQNEAQ (reference sequence). Trimming pared 5 bases from V and 7 bases from J, leaving 14 bases between. The CDR3 loop is CASSPSSGFGYTF. For the CDR3, the DNA is TGTGCCAGCAGCCCTAGTTCGGGGTTTGGCTACACCTTC. The whole variable domain, filled in from reference TRBV7-9 and TRBJ1-2, reads DTGVSQNPRHKITKRGQNVTFRCDPISEHNRLYWYRQTLGQGPEFLTYFQNEAQLEKSRLLSDRFSAERPKGSFSTLEIQRTEQGDSAMYLCASSPSSGFGYTFGSGTRLTVV.

This clonotype was counted at least ten times. The genes are TRBV6-5 and TRBJ2-7; TRBD1 matches 8 bases. The CDR3 covers 16 residues. The V gene's germline CDR1 is MNHEY and CDR2 SVGAGI. V was clipped by 5 bases and J by 1 base; unmatched bases: 10. In DNA form, the CDR3 reads TGTGCCAGCAGTCCTACCTCGACAGGGGCGTCCTACGAGCAGTACTTC. This translates into CASSPTSTGASYEQYF.

This clonotype occurred many times. The V gene is TRBV3-1, the J gene TRBJ2-2; 10 bases are a match to TRBD2. The CDR3 consists of 19 residues. Looked up from germline, CDR1 is LGHDT and CDR2 is YNNKEL (reference sequence). J was trimmed by 3 bases and V by 1 base; bases with no gene match: 11. The CDR3 protein is CASSQVRVAGGHYTGELFF. The CDR3 DNA follows: TGTGCCAGCAGCCAAGTTAGGGTAGCGGGGGGCCATTACACCGGGGAGCTGTTTTTT. Variable domain in full (rest from reference TRBV3-1 and TRBJ2-2): DTAVSQTPKYLVTQMGNDKSIKCEQNLGHDTMYWYKQDSKKFLKIMFSYNNKELIINETVPNRFSPKSPDKAHLNLHINSLELGDSAVYFCASSQVRVAGGHYTGELFFGEGSRLTVL.

This clonotype was counted a single time. This sequence joins TRBV19 and TRBJ2-3, with 10 bases identical to TRBD2. Germline CDR1 is LNHDA and CDR2 is SQIVND (reference sequence). The CDR3 has 17 residues. The V gene end was trimmed by 1 base and the J gene end by 1 base; junction bases not matched to a gene: 5. The CDR3 loop reads CASSIARTSGRTDTQYF. For the CDR3, the DNA is TGTGCCAGTAGTATAGCCCGGACTAGCGGTCGCACAGATACGCAGTATTTT.

By share of the sample, this clonotype is medium-sized. This chain uses TRBV12-5 with TRBJ2-1; 11 bases match TRBD2. Losses at the gene ends were 6 bases for V and 4 bases for J; bases not matched to a gene: 11. The CDR3 loop spans 17 amino acids. Germline lookup yields CDR1 LGHNT and CDR2 FRNRAP. The CDR3 spells CASGPKPGLAVYNEQFF. In DNA form, the CDR3 reads TGTGCTAGTGGACCTAAACCGGGACTAGCGGTGTACAATGAGCAGTTCTTC.

Sample share makes this clonotype medium-sized (0.01 to 0.1%). The chain recombines TRBV12-3 or TRBV12-4 with TRBJ2-2; D possibly corresponds to TRBD2 (6 bases). This CDR3 is built from 15 residues. V was shortened by 7 bases and J by 5 bases, with 17 bases between the two germline ends. CDR3 sequence: CASTRRGRKTGELFF. CDR3 coding DNA: TGTGCCAGCACCCGAAGAGGGAGGAAGACCGGGGAGCTGTTTTTT.

This clonotype is judged medium-sized (0.01 to 0.1%). V gene TRBV18 combines with J gene TRBJ2-3; tentatively, D is TRBD1 (5 bases). The CDR3 extends over 14 amino acids. Between the trimmed V and J ends, which lost 1 base and 2 bases, there was a span of 7 bases. Germline lookup yields CDR1 KGHSH and CDR2 LQKENI. The CDR3 is CASSPLQATDTQYF. The CDR3, as DNA: TGTGCCAGCTCACCACTACAGGCCACAGATACGCAGTATTTT. The full variable domain, rest sourced from reference TRBV18 and TRBJ2-3, is NAGVMQNPRHLVRRRGQEARLRCSPMKGHSHVYWYRQLPEEGLKFMVYLQKENIIDESGMPKERFSAEFPKEGPSILRIQQVVRGDSAAYFCASSPLQATDTQYFGPGTRLTVL.

This clonotype is categorized as medium-sized (0.01 to 0.1%). The chain combines TRBV11-2 with TRBJ1-5, with D unclear. Germline CDR1 and CDR2: SGHAT and FQNNGV. The CDR3 sequence is 17 residues long. V lost 0 bases and J lost 0, with 12 bases in between. CDR3 sequence: CASSLELTDRSNQPQHF. The CDR3 coding sequence is TGTGCCAGCAGCTTAGAGTTGACGGACCGTAGCAATCAGCCCCAGCATTTT.

Within the sample, this clonotype is medium-sized (0.01 to 0.1%). The rearrangement links TRBV5-1 to TRBJ1-5, with D unresolved. Germline V gene sequence: CDR1 SGHRS, CDR2 YFSETQ. The CDR3 extends over 15 amino acids. Between the trimmed V and J ends, which lost 2 bases and 5 bases, there was a span of 14 bases. CDR3 sequence: CASSFPVPGDQPQHF. DNA for the CDR3: TGCGCCAGCAGCTTCCCCGTTCCGGGTGATCAGCCCCAGCATTTT.